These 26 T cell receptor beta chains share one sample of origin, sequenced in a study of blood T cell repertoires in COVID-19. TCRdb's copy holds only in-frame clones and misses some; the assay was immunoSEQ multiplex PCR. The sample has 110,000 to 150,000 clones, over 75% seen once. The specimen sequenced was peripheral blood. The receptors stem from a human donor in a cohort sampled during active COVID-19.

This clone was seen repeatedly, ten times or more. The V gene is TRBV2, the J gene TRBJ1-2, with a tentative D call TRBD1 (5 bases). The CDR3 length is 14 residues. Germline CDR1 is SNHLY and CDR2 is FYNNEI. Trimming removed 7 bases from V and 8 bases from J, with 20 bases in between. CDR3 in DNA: TGTGCCAGCAAGGTGGCCAGGGTTCGTCGGGGCTACACCTTC. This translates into CASKVARVRRGYTF.

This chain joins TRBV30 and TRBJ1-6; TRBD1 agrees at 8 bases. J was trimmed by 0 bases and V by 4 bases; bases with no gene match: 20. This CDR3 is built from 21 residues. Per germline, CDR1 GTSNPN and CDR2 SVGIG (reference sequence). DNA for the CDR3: TGTGCCTGGAAGAGGACCCGGATACAGGGGGTGGATAGCTCCTATAATTCACCCCTCCACTTT. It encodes CAWKRTRIQGVDSSYNSPLHF.

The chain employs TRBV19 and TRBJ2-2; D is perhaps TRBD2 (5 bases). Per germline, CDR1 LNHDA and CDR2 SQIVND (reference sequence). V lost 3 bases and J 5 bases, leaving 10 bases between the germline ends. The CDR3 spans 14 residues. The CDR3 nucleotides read TGTGCCAGTAGTATGAACAGAGGGACCGGGGAGCTGTTTTTT. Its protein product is CASSMNRGTGELFF.

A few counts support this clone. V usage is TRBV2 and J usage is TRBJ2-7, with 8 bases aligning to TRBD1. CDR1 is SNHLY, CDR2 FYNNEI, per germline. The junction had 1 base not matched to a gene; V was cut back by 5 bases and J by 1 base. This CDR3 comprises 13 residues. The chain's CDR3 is CASSTGGSYEQYF. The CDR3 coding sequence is TGTGCCAGCAGTACAGGGGGTTCCTACGAGCAGTACTTC.

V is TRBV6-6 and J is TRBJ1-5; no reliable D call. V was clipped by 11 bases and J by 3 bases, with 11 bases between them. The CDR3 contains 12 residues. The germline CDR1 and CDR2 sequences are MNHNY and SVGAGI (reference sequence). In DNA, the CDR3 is TGTGCCGGCAACCGGGACAATCAGCCCCAGCATTTT. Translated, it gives CAGNRDNQPQHF.

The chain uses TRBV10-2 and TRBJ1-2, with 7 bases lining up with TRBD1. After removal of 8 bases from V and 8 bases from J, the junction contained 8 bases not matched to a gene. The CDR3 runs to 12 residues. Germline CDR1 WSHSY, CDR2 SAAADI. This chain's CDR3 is CASGDRDLGYTF. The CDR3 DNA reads TGCGCCAGCGGGGACAGAGATTTGGGCTACACCTTC.

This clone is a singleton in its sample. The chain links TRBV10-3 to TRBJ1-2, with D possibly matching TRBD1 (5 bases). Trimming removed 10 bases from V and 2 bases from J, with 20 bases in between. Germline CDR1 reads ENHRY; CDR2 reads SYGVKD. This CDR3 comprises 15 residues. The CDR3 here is CATNGGDGLNYGYTF. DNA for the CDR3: TGTGCCACCAACGGAGGGGACGGTTTAAACTATGGCTACACCTTC.

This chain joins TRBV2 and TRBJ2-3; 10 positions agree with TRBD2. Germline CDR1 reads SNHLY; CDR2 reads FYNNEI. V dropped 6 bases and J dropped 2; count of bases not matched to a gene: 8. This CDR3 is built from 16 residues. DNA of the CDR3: TGTGCCAGCAGAAGACTAGCGGGCTATCCCACAGATACGCAGTATTTT. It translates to CASRRLAGYPTDTQYF. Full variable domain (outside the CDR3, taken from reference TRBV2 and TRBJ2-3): EPEVTQTPSHQVTQMGQEVILRCVPISNHLYFYWYRQILGQKVEFLVSFYNNEISEKSEIFDDQFSVERPDGSNFTLKIRSTKLEDSAMYFCASRRLAGYPTDTQYFGPGTRLTVL.

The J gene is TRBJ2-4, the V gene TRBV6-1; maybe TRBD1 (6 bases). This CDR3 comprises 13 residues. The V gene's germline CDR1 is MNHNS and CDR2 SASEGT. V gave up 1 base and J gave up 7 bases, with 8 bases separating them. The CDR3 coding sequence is TGTGCCAGCAGTGAAGGGCAGGGGAACATTCAGTACTTC. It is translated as CASSEGQGNIQYF.

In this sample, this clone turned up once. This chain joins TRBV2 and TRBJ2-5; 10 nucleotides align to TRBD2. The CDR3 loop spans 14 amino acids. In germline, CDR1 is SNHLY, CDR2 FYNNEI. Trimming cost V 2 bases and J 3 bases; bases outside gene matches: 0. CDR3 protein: CASSELAGEETQYF. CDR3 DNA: TGTGCCAGCAGTGAACTAGCGGGAGAAGAGACCCAGTACTTC.

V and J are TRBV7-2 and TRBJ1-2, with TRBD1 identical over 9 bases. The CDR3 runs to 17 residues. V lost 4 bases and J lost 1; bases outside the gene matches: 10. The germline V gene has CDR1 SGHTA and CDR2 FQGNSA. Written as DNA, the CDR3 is TGTGCCAGCAGCTCGGGGGGACAGGGCGCCTTTAACTATGGCTACACCTTC. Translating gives CASSSGGQGAFNYGYTF.

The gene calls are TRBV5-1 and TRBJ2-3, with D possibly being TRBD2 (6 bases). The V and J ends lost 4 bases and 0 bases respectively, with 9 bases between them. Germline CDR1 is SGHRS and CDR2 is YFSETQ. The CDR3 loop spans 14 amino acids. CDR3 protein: CASSRDSSTDTQYF. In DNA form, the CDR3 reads TGCGCCAGCAGCCGGGACTCGAGCACAGATACGCAGTATTTT.

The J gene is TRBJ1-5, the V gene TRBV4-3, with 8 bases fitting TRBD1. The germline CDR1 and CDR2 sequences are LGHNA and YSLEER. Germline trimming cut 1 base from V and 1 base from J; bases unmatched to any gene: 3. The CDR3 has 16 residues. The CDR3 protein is CASSQAAGGSNQPQHF. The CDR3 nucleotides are TGCGCCAGCAGCCAAGCTGCAGGGGGCAGCAATCAGCCCCAGCATTTT.

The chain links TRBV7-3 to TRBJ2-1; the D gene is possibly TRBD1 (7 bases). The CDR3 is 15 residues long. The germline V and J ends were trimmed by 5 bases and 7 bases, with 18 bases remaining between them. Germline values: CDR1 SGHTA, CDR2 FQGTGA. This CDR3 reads CASSIQGGLRNEQFF. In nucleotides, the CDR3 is TGTGCCAGCAGCATCCAGGGGGGTCTTAGGAATGAGCAGTTCTTC. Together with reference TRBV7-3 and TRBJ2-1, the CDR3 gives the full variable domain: GAGVSQTPSNKVTEKGKYVELRCDPISGHTALYWYRQSLGQGPEFLIYFQGTGAADDSGLPNDRFFAVRPEGSVSTLKIQRTERGDSAVYLCASSIQGGLRNEQFFGPGTRLTVL.

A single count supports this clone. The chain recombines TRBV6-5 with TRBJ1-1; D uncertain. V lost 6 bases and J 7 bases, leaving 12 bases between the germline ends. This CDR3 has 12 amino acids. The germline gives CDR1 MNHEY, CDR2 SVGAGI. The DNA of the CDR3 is TGTGCCAGCAGAAGGAGTGTGGGTGAAGCTTTCTTT. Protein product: CASRRSVGEAFF.

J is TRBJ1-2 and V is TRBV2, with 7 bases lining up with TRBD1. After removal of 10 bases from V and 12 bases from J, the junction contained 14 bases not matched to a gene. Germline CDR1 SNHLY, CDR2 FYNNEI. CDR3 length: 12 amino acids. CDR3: CATKTPQGKDTF. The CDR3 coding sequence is TGTGCCACCAAAACACCACAGGGGAAGGACACCTTC.

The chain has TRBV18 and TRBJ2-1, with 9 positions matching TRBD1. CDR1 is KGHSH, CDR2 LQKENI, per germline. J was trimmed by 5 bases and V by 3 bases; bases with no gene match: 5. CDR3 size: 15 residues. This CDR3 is CASSPTQGANNEQFF. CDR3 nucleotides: TGTGCCAGCTCACCGACACAGGGGGCGAACAATGAGCAGTTCTTC.

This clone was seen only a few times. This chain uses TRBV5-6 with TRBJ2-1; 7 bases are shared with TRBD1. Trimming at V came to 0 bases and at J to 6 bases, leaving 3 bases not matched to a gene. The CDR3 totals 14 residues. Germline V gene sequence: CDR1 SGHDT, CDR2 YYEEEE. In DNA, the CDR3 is TGTGCCAGCAGCTTGGCACGACAGGGCAATGAGCAGTTCTTC. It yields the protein CASSLARQGNEQFF.

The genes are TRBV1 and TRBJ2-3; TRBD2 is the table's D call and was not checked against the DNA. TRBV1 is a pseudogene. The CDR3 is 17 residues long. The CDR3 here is CTSSHRPGGDRTDTQYF. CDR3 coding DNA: TGCACCAGCAGCCACCGACCCGGGGGTGACCGCACAGATACGCAGTATTTT.

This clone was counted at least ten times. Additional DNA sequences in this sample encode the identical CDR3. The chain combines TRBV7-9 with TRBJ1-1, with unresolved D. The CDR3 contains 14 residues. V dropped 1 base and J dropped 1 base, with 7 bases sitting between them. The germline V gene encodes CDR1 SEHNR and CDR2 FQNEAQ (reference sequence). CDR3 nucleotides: TGTGCCAGCAGCTTAGGGCGCGGGAACACTGAAGCTTTCTTT. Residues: CASSLGRGNTEAFF.

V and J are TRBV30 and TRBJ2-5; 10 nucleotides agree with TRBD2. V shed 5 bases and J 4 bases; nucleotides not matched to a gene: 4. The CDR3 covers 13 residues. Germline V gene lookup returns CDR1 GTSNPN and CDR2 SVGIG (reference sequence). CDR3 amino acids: CAWGLAGGETQYF. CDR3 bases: TGTGCCTGGGGGTTAGCGGGAGGAGAGACCCAGTACTTC.

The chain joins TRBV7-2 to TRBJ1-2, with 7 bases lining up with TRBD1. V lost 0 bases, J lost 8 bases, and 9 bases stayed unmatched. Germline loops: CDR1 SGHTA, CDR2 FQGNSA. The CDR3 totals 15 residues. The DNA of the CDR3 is TGTGCCAGCAGCTTAGCGCCCTCACAGGGGAGGGGCTACACCTTC. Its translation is CASSLAPSQGRGYTF.

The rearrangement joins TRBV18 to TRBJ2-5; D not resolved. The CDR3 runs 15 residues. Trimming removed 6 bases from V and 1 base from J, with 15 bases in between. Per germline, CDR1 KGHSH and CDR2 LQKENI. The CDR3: CASSPLIEAQETQYF. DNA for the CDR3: TGTGCCAGCTCCCCCCTTATTGAGGCCCAAGAGACCCAGTACTTC.

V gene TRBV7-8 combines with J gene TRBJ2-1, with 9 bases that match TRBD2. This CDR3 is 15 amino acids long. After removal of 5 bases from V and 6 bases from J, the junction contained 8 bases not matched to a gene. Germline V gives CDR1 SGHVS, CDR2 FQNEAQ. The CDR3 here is CASSLRIAGVNEQFF. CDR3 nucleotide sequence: TGTGCCAGCAGCCTACGGATAGCGGGAGTCAATGAGCAGTTCTTC.

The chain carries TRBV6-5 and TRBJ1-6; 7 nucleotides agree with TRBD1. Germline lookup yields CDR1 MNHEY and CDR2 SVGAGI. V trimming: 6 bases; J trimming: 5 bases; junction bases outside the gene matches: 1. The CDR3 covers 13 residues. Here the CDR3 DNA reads TGTGCCAGCAGACAGGGGCATAATTCACCCCTCCACTTT. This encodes CASRQGHNSPLHF.

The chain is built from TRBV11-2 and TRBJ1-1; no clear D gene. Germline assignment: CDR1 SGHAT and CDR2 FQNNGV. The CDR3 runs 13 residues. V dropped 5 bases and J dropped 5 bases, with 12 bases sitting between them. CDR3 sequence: CASSPGMLTEAFF. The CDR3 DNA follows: TGTGCCAGCAGCCCGGGGATGTTGACTGAAGCTTTCTTT.